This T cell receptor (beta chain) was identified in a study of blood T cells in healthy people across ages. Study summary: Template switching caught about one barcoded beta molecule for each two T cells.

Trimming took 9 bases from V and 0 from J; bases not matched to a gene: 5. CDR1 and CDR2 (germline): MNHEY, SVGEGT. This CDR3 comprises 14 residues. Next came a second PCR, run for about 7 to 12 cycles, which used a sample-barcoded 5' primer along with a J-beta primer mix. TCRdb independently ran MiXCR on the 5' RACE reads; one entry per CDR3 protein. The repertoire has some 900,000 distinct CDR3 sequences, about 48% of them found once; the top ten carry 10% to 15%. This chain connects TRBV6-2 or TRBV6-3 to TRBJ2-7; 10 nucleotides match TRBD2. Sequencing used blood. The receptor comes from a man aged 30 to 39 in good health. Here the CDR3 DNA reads TGTGCCAGAAATAGCGGGGGGACCTCCTACGAGCAGTACTTC. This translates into CARNSGGTSYEQYF.